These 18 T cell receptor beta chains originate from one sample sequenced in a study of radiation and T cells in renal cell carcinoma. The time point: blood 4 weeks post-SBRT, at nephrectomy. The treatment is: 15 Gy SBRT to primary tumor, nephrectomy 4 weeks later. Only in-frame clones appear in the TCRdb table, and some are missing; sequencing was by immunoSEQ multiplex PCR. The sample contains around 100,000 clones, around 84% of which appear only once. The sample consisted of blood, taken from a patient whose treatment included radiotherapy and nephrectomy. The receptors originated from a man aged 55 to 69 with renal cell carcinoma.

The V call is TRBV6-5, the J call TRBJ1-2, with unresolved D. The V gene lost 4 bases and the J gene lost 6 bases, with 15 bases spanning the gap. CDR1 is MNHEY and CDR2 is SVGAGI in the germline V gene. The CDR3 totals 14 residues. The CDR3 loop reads CASSSRVNSHGYTF. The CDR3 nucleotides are TGTGCCAGCAGTTCGAGGGTAAATAGCCATGGCTACACCTTC.

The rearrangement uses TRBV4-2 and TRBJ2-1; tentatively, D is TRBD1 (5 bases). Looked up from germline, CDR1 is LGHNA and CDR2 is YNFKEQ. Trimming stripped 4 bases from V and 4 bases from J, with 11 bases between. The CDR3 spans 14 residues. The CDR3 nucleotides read TGTGCCAGCAGCCCGACAGTCCAGTACAATGAGCAGTTCTTC. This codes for CASSPTVQYNEQFF.

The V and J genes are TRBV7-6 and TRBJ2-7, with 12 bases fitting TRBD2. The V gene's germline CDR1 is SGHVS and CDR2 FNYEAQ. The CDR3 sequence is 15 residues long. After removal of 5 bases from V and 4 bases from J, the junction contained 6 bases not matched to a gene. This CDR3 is CASSPRLAGVYEQYF. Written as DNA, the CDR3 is TGTGCCAGCAGCCCCCGACTAGCGGGAGTGTACGAGCAGTACTTC.

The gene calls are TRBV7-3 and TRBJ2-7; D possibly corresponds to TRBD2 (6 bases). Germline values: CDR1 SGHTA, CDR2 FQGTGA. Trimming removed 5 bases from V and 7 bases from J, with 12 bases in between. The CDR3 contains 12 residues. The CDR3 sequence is CASSRETGEQYF. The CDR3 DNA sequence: TGTGCCAGCAGCCGGGAGACTGGGGAGCAGTACTTC.

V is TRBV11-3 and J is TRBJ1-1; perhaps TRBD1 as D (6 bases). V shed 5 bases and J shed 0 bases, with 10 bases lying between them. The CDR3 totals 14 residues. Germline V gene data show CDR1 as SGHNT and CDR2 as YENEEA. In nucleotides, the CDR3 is TGTGCCAGCAGCGCCGGACAGCTGAACACTGAAGCTTTCTTT. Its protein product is CASSAGQLNTEAFF. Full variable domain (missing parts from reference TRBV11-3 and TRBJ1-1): EAGVVQSPRYKIIEKKQPVAFWCNPISGHNTLYWYLQNLGQGPELLIRYENEEAVDDSQLPKDRFSAERLKGVDSTLKIQPAELGDSAVYLCASSAGQLNTEAFFGQGTRLTVV.

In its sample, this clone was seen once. The CDR3 reads CASSRTSGSGANVLTF. CDR3 DNA sequence: TGTGCCAGCAGCCGGACTAGCGGGAGTGGGGCCAACGTCCTGACTTTC. This chain joins TRBV5-4 and TRBJ2-6; 13 nucleotides match TRBD2. After removal of 4 bases from V and 3 bases from J, the junction contained 1 base not matched to a gene. The length of the CDR3 is 16 residues. CDR1 is SGHNT and CDR2 is YYREEE in the germline V gene (reference sequence). The variable domain in full, with the rest retrieved from reference TRBV5-4 and TRBJ2-6, is ETGVTQSPTHLIKTRGQQVTLRCSSQSGHNTVSWYQQALGQGPQFIFQYYREEENGRGNFPPRFSGLQFPNYSSELNVNALELDDSALYLCASSRTSGSGANVLTFGAGSRLTVL.

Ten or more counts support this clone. This CDR3 reads CASSSFVRGSGTDTQYF. The CDR3 DNA sequence: TGCGCCAGCAGCTCGTTCGTACGGGGATCTGGCACAGATACGCAGTATTTT. The rearrangement uses TRBV5-1 and TRBJ2-3; the D gene is possibly TRBD2 (5 bases). Germline lookup yields CDR1 SGHRS and CDR2 YFSETQ. The CDR3 covers 17 residues. Deletions cut 3 bases from V and 1 base from J, with 18 bases between.

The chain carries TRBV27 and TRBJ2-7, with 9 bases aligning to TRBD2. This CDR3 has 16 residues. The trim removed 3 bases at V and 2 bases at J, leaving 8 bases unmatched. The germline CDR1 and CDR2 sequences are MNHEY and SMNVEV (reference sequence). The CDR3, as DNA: TGTGCCAGCAGTTTCGAAGGCGGGAGGGAGACCTACGAGCAGTACTTC. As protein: CASSFEGGRETYEQYF.

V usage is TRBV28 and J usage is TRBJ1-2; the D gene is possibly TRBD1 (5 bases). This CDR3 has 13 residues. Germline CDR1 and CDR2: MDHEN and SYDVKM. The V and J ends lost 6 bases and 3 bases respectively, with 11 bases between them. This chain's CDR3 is CASSFEGYYGYTF. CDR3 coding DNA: TGTGCCAGCAGCTTCGAGGGGTACTATGGCTACACCTTC.

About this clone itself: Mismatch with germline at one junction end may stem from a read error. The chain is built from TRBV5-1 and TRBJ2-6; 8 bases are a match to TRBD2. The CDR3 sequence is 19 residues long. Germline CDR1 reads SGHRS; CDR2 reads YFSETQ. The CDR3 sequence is CSSSPPPSGRTSGANVLTF. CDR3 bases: TGCTCCAGCAGCCCACCTCCAAGCGGGAGAACGTCTGGGGCCAACGTCCTGACTTTC.

CDR3: CASSVLGTFNQPQHF. In DNA form, the CDR3 reads TGTGCCAGTAGTGTTCTCGGGACATTCAATCAGCCCCAGCATTTT. The chain carries TRBV19 and TRBJ1-5, with D perhaps matching TRBD1 (6 bases). Trimming left V 5 bases short and J 3 bases short, with 14 bases between. This CDR3 spans 15 amino acids. Per germline, CDR1 LNHDA and CDR2 SQIVND (reference sequence).

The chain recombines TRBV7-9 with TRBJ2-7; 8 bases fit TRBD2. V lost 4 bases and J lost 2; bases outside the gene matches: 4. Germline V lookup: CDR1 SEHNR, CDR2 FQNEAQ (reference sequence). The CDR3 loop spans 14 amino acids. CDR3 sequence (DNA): TGTGCCAGCAGCTCCCGGGGGGGCCCCTACGAGCAGTACTTC. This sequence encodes CASSSRGGPYEQYF.

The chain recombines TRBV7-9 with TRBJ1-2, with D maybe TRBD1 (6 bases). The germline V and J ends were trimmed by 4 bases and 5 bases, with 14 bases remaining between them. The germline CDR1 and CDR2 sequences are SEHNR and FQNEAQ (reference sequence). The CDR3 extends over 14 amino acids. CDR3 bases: TGTGCCAGCAGCTCTATCAGGGGATATTATGGCTACACCTTC. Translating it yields CASSSIRGYYGYTF. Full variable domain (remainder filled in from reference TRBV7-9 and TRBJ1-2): DTGVSQNPRHKITKRGQNVTFRCDPISEHNRLYWYRQTLGQGPEFLTYFQNEAQLEKSRLLSDRFSAERPKGSFSTLEIQRTEQGDSAMYLCASSSIRGYYGYTFGSGTRLTVV.

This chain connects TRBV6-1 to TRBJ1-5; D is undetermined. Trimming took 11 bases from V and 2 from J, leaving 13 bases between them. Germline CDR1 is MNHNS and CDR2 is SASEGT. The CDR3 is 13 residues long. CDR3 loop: CASEGSGNQPQHF. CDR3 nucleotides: TGTGCCTCGGAAGGGAGTGGCAATCAGCCCCAGCATTTT.

The CDR3 DNA is TGTGCCAGCAGCTTAGCGCATGAAGCACTCTACGAGCAGTACTTC. Its protein is CASSLAHEALYEQYF. V and J are TRBV7-2 and TRBJ2-7; unclear D gene. Germline lookup yields CDR1 SGHTA and CDR2 FQGNSA. V shed 0 bases and J shed 3 bases, with 12 bases lying between them. The CDR3 consists of 15 residues. Full variable domain (missing parts from reference TRBV7-2 and TRBJ2-7): GAGVSQSPSNKVTEKGKDVELRCDPISGHTALYWYRQSLGQGLEFLIYFQGNSAPDKSGLPSDRFSAERTGGSVSTLTIQRTQQEDSAVYLCASSLAHEALYEQYFGPGTRLTVT.

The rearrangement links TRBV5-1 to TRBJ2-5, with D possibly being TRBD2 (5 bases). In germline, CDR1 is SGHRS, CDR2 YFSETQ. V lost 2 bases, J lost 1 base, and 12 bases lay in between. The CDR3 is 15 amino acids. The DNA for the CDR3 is TGCGCCAGCAGCTTACGGGGTCGCACCCAAGAGACCCAGTACTTC. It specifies CASSLRGRTQETQYF.

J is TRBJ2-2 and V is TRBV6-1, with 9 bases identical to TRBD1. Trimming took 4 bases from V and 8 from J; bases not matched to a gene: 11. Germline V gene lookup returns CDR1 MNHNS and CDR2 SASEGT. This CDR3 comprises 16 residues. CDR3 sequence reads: CASSVRNRGRSGELFF. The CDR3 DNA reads TGTGCCAGCAGTGTTCGGAACAGGGGGCGTTCTGGGGAGCTGTTTTTT.

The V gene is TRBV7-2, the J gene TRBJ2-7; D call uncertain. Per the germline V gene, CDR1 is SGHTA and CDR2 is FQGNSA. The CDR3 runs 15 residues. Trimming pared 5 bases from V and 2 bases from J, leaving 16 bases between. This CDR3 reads CASSPPAARTYEQYF. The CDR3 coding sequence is TGTGCCAGCAGCCCACCGGCAGCCCGAACCTACGAGCAGTACTTC.